The rows below give T cell receptor beta chains drawn from one sample of a study of blood T cell repertoires in COVID-19. This table comes from immunoSEQ multiplex PCR, and its TCRdb copy is limited to in-frame clones, with some not included. The top ten clones hold around 0.6% of a sample with roughly 450,000 clones, about 90% of them seen once. The source material was PBMCs or T cells enriched from blood (not recorded which). The source of these receptors is a man aged 18 to 29 who had recovered from COVID-19. Each CDR3 is given with its conserved first and last residue. The D gene is left open where the match is weak. Where a row states a size, it is once, few, many or the class of an expanded clone; other rows omit it.

abundance,j_gene,v_gene,d_gene,CDR3nt,CDR3aa
NA,TRBJ2-1,TRBV11-1,TRBD2,TGTGCCAGCAGCTTGGTTAGCGGGAGCGGTGAGCAGTTCTTC,CASSLVSGSGEQFF
once,TRBJ1-6,TRBV5-6,NA,TGTGCCAGCAGCTTAGCAGGGAATCGCTATAATTCACCCCTCCACTTT,CASSLAGNRYNSPLHF
NA,TRBJ1-1,TRBV5-1,TRBD1,TGCGCCAGCGGATCACAGGGGGCTCTTGGGGAAGCTTTCTTT,CASGSQGALGEAFF
NA,TRBJ2-1,TRBV10-2,TRBD2,TGCGCCAGCAGTGATAGTGGACTAGCGGGACATGGTGAGCAGTTCTTC,CASSDSGLAGHGEQFF
NA,TRBJ1-1,TRBV7-9,NA,TGTGCCAGCAGCTCCCTCCCGGGGGAGGAGGTTAACACTGAAGCTTTCTTT,CASSSLPGEEVNTEAFF
NA,TRBJ2-7,TRBV3-1/TRBV3-2,NA,TGTGCCAGCAGCAATTACTACGAGCAGTACTTC,CASSNYYEQYF
NA,TRBJ1-6,TRBV6-1,NA,TGTGCCAGCAGTGAAGCGCCCAGGGGTGGTTCACCCCTCCACTTT,CASSEAPRGGSPLHF
NA,TRBJ1-4,TRBV5-5,TRBD1,TGTGCCAGCAGCTTGTGGGCAGGGGGAGGCGAAAAACTGTTTTTT,CASSLWAGGGEKLFF
few,TRBJ1-2,TRBV19,TRBD1,TGTGCCAGTAGTATGCGGCAGGGGGCTGGCTACACCTTC,CASSMRQGAGYTF
NA,TRBJ2-7,TRBV27,NA,TGTGCCAGCAGGTTGACAGGAGCCTACGAGCAGTACTTC,CASRLTGAYEQYF
NA,TRBJ1-2,TRBV10-3,TRBD1,TGTGCCACACAGGGGACAGGGGCCGACTGGAACTATGGCTACACCTTC,CATQGTGADWNYGYTF
NA,TRBJ2-7,TRBV6-5,NA,TGTGCCAGCGGCCGGGGAGCCGCAGACTACGAGCAGTACTTC,CASGRGAADYEQYF
NA,TRBJ2-5,TRBV5-1,NA,TGCGCCAGCAGCCCTGTAGCAGGGGGGCCAGGGACCCAGTACTTC,CASSPVAGGPGTQYF
NA,TRBJ1-2,TRBV27,NA,TGTGCCAGCAGTTTAAAGCCGAACAGGGCGGGCTATGGCTACACCTTC,CASSLKPNRAGYGYTF
NA,TRBJ1-2,TRBV27,TRBD1,TGTGCCAGCGGAGGACAGGGGGCCTATGGCTACACCTTC,CASGGQGAYGYTF
NA,TRBJ1-6,TRBV14,TRBD1,TGTGCCAGCAGCCAAGGTCAGGGGGGTTCACCCCTCCACTTT,CASSQGQGGSPLHF
NA,TRBJ2-5,TRBV30,TRBD1,TGTGCCTGGACCAGGGGGAGAACTTACCAAGAGACCCAGTACTTC,CAWTRGRTYQETQYF
NA,TRBJ1-1,TRBV7-9,TRBD1,TGTGCCAGCAGCTTAAACCAGGGGGTTGAAGCTTTCTTT,CASSLNQGVEAFF
NA,TRBJ1-1,TRBV19,TRBD1,TGTGCCAGTGCGGGACAGGGGGGTACTGAAGCTTTCTTT,CASAGQGGTEAFF
NA,TRBJ2-7,TRBV7-8,TRBD1,TGTGCCAGCAGCTTAGACAGGGGGATAGAGCAGTACTTC,CASSLDRGIEQYF
NA,TRBJ1-4,TRBV5-5,NA,TGTGCCAGCAGCCGAAAACAGGTCCCTCAAGGCGAAAAACTGTTTTTT,CASSRKQVPQGEKLFF
NA,TRBJ1-1,TRBV6-1,NA,TGTGCCAGCAGTGAACAGGAAGGCACTGAAGCTTTCTTT,CASSEQEGTEAFF
few,TRBJ2-2,TRBV4-1,TRBD2,TGCGCCAGCAGCCAAGATCGGTTAGCGGGAGTCACCGGGGAGCTGTTTTTT,CASSQDRLAGVTGELFF
NA,TRBJ1-6,TRBV19,NA,TGTGCCAGTAGTCCCGGACTGCCGAGCTCCTATAATTCACCCCTCCACTTT,CASSPGLPSSYNSPLHF
NA,TRBJ2-2,TRBV6-4,NA,TGTGCCAGCAGTGACACGGAGCTCACCGGGGAGCTGTTTTTT,CASSDTELTGELFF
NA,TRBJ2-1,TRBV20-1,NA,TGCAGTGCTGCCGATCGGAATGAGCAGTTCTTC,CSAADRNEQFF
NA,TRBJ1-1,TRBV2,TRBD1,TGTGCCAGCAGTGAAGCGTCCAGGGGGCGGAGAGCTTTCTTT,CASSEASRGRRAFF
NA,TRBJ2-4,TRBV2,TRBD2,TGTGCCAGCAGGTCGGGACTAGCTGACATTCAGTACTTC,CASRSGLADIQYF
NA,TRBJ1-5,TRBV5-1,NA,TGCGCCAGCAGCCTCGGTAGCAATCAGCCCCAGCATTTT,CASSLGSNQPQHF
NA,TRBJ2-1,TRBV30,NA,TGTGCCTGGAGTGTACTTGGGCAGCAGTTCTTC,CAWSVLGQQFF
once,TRBJ2-3,TRBV4-1,TRBD2,TGCGCCAGCAGCCAAGATACGAGACTAGCGAGCACAGATACGCAGTATTTT,CASSQDTRLASTDTQYF
NA,TRBJ1-4,TRBV28,NA,TGTGCCAGCAGTTTACTGGTAGGGGCGGGGGAAAAACTGTTTTTT,CASSLLVGAGEKLFF
NA,TRBJ1-6,TRBV10-2,NA,TGCGCCAGCAGTGAATACTGGGCACCGGATTCACCCCTCCACTTT,CASSEYWAPDSPLHF
NA,TRBJ2-7,TRBV14,TRBD2,TGTGCCAGCAGCCAAGATCTGGGGGCTAGCGGGAATGACGAGCAGTACTTC,CASSQDLGASGNDEQYF
NA,TRBJ1-3,TRBV6-5,NA,TGTGCCAGCCACAGGGCTCAAGGAAACACCATATATTTT,CASHRAQGNTIYF
once,TRBJ2-3,TRBV2,NA,TGTGCCAGCAGTGAACGGGAGACGGTTGCCGGGTTGAGATTT,CASSERETVAGLRF
NA,TRBJ1-1,TRBV19,TRBD1,TGTGCCAGTACTTCCCCGGAGGGCAGGGGGCTTCGTACTGAAGCTTTCTTT,CASTSPEGRGLRTEAFF
NA,TRBJ2-6,TRBV18,NA,TGTGCCAGCTCACCAATGGGAGTCTCTGGGGCCAACGTCCTGACTTTC,CASSPMGVSGANVLTF
NA,TRBJ2-7,TRBV7-2,TRBD2,TGTGCCAGCAGCTTTATTAGCGGGTCAGGGTACGAGCAGTACTTC,CASSFISGSGYEQYF
NA,TRBJ1-1,TRBV11-2,NA,TGTGCCAGCAGCCATCCTCTAACAGGTCTGGGGGCAGTGAACACTGAAGCTTTCTTT,CASSHPLTGLGAVNTEAFF
NA,TRBJ1-2,TRBV29-1,NA,TGCAGCGTTTGGGAGGACTATGGCTACACCTTC,CSVWEDYGYTF
NA,TRBJ1-2,TRBV27,NA,TGTGCCAGCAGTTTTTTCAGAAACTATGGCTACACCTTC,CASSFFRNYGYTF